What follows describes a single TCR beta chain. No antigen is known for it. No base quality information exists; no much larger clone differs at one position. This entry belongs to a study of T cells in Graves' hyperthyroidism and ophthalmopathy (dated by TCRdb to between 2019 and 2020). The study in broad terms: Peripheral blood samples were taken at the time of initial diagnosis, prior to any treatment. The paper reports TCR Vbeta CDR3 sequencing of 140 or so peripheral blood samples: around 45 ophthalmopathy, approximately 74 hyperthyroidism and around 17 progressor patients. The roughly 91 discovery patients were randomly split 7:3 into training and test sets. Whether ophthalmopathy could be predicted prospectively was tested in an independent validation cohort made up of some 20 hyperthyroidism patients plus 17 patients who later progressed to ophthalmopathy. A discovery cohort of roughly 100 patients, about 40 with Graves' ophthalmopathy and approximately 55 with stable Graves' hyperthyroidism, was used to find distinguishing TCR V-J signatures. After sampling, hyperthyroidism patients received methimazole starting at 30 mg daily, and ophthalmopathy patients received high-dose intravenous methylprednisolone. In several Graves' hyperthyroidism patients, the study also compared T-cell repertoires from thyroid tissue with T-cell repertoires from blood. Overall study results and their limits: No statistical method was used to fix the sample size in advance, and group allocation was not hidden from the investigators. During validation, the model predicted progression to ophthalmopathy a median of around six months ahead of onset, with approximately 71% sensitivity and around 72% specificity. Blood samples also contained most of the expanded thyroid clonotypes (frequency above 0.001), which suggests that blood repertoires may reflect thyroid immune responses. A 13 V-J signature model separated ophthalmopathy from stable hyperthyroidism, with 87.88% sensitivity and about 81% specificity in cross-validation and 80%/75% in testing.

V lost 5 bases and J lost 7 bases; the stretch between them is 23 bases long. Via the germline V gene (reference sequence), CDR1 is LNHDA and CDR2 SQIVND. The CDR3 contains 16 residues, cysteine and phenylalanine counted. Only the CDR3 portion is preserved as DNA: 48 bases, with reading frame beginning at the first base. The TCR beta CDR3 regions were amplified from RNA transcripts. A first-round RT-PCR of the TCR CDR3 used the HTBI primer set with the Qiagen OneStep RT-PCR kit. A second multiplex PCR round built the libraries, followed by size selection and purification. Paired-end sequencing of the libraries was performed with 100 bp reads on an Illumina HiSeq2000. As for the original processing: SOAPnuke was used to process the raw data, removing reads that contained adapters or uncalled bases, had a mean Phred below 15, or lacked an exact match to the constant primer or identifier. High-quality paired reads were merged with COPE v1.2.5, and unique nucleotide sequences were defined as clonotypes. MiTCR v1.1 was used to align the clonotypes against IMGT TRBV, TRBD and TRBJ reference segments. The analysis included only V-J combinations with a frequency above 0.0001, which together covered more than 99% of the repertoires. The TCS score was defined as F50 (clonal expansion) divided by E x V (chaos), with BLOSUM62-based TCRdist calculated between CDR3 peptides within each V-J. Welch's t-statistics and random forest reduced several hundred V-J features to 10 to 15, which were used in a naive Bayes classifier (R e1071). Through fastp at Q25 and MiXCR, TCRdb rebuilt clones from the public reads, retaining in-frame beta chains. Entries are consolidated by CDR3 protein sequence, retaining the most common genes and DNA. None of the V and J calls come from the authors' own analysis; TCRdb made them. The sample includes hundreds of thousands of distinct CDR3 sequences, with 15% to 19% observed a single time. Roughly 15% of the sample goes to the ten largest clones.

Stable Graves' hyperthyroidism was defined as the absence of progression to ophthalmopathy over 18 months of follow-up. Hyperthyroidism patients were aged 18 to 65 years and newly diagnosed, with disease duration of less than 2 months. Any patient with an uncontrolled infection, another autoimmune disease, pregnancy or lactation was excluded. Diagnoses relied on clinical symptoms, serum thyroxine and TRAb, thyroid ultrasound and orbital computed tomography. Ficoll-Paque density gradient centrifugation was used to isolate PBMCs from approximately 10 ml of fresh peripheral blood. Total RNA was extracted using Trizol reagent, and RNA quality was assessed on an Agilent 2100 Bioanalyzer.

The origin of this receptor is a woman younger than 30 with Graves' hyperthyroidism. The chain is assembled from TRBV19 and TRBJ1-2, with the D gene too uncertain to name. The sequencing sample was made of blood. The nucleotide sequence reads TGTGCCAGTAGTTCTCATGAGGGCGCGTTATCTTTTGGCTACACCTTC. The resulting protein is CASSSHEGALSFGYTF.